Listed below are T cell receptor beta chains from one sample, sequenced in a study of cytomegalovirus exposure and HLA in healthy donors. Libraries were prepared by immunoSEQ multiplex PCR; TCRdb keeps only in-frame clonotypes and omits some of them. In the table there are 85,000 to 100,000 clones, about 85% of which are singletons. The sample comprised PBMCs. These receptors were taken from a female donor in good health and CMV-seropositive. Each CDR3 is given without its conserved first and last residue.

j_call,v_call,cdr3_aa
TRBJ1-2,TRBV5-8,ASSLKRGIYGYT
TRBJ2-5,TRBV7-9,ASSTRDRGQETQY
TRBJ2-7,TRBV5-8,ASDGDRIYEQY
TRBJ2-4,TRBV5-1,ASSPTGTGSNIQY
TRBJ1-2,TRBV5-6,ASSLPGQGNYGYT
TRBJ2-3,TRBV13,ASSLGRGGGKQY
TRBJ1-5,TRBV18,ASSPMGGWGNQPQH
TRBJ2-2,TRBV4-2,ASSQDHTGELF
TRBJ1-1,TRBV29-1,SVEEGGENNYEAF
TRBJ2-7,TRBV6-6,ASSKTGVLATGEQY
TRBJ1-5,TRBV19,ASTIRGRGQPQH
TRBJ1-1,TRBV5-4,ASSLVANTEAF
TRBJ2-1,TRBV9,ASSVLAGVYDEQF
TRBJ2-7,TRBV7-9,ASSLDTGVHEQY
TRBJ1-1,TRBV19,ASTPRQVGTEAF
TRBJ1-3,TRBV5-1,ASSLLQGFSGNTIY
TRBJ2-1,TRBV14,ASSQVGGSAYNEQF
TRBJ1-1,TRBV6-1,ASSDQFMNTEAF
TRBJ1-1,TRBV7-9,ASSVMGGAEAF
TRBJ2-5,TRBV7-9,ASRREGTQY
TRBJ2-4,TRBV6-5,ASSYVPGEQNIQY
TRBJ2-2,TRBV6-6,ATTGQGLNTGELF
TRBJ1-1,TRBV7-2,ASSFPAGGLNTEAF
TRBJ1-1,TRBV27,ASSPIGDRGRAF
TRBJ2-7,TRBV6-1,AIGDTTGFYEQY
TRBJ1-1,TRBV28,ASSPVEGKRTEAF
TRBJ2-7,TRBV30,AWSPGTGPY
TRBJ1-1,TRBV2,ASRVNTEAF
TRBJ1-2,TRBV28,ASTAQGALGGYT
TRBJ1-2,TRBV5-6,ASSLADRGFYGYT
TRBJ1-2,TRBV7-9,ASSYRTLEAYYGYT
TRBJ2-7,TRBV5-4,ASSLQGSYEQY
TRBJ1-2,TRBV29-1,SVQDPTGGGGYT
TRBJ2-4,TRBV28,ASSPNPLGLAGGENIQY
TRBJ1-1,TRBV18,ASSPLSKLNLNTEAF
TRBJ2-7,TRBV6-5,ASRQNRDYEQY
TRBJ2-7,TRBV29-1,SVVRVDEQY
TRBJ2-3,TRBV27,ASSILAGGRTDTQY
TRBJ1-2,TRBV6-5,ASSYSRGGSYGYT
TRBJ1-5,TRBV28,ASSPGQPRGQPQH
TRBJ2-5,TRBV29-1,SVVASGNKETQY
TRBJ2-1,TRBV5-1,ASSLVLAGGFDEQF
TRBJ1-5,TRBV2,ASRGETGAQH
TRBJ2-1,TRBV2,ASSDPSAGTSGRESYNEQF
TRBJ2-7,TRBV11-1,ASSFGAGSSYEQY
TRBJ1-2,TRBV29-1,SVEDGAFYGYT
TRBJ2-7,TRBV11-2,ASRVSKTEQY
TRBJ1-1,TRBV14,ASSPPTGVNTEAF
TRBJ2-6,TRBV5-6,ASSFRGIYSGANVLT
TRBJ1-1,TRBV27,ASSLRDYTEAF
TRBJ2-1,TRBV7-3,ASSLTGGVDEQF
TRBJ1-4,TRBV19,ASSTGTGNNEKLF